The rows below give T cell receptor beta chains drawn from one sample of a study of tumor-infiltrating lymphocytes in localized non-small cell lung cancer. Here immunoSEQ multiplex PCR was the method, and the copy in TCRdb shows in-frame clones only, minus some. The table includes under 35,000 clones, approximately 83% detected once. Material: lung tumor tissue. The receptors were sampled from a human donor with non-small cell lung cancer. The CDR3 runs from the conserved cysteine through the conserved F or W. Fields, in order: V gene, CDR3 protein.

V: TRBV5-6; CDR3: CASKANGLYEQYF
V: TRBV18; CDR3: CASSPRVRGSNYGYTF
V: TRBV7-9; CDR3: CASSLWGLGTEAFF
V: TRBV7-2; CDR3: CASSSTRDTEAFF
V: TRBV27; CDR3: CASRGLPYEQYF
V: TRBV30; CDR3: CAWSSGRYSNQPQHF
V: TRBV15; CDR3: CATEATGLLYF
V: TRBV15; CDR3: CATSRSRGAVTNEKLFF
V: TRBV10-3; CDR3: CATQGGLASDTQYF
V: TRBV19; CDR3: CASSKGLAGINEQFF
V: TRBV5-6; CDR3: CASSLVGLAGYNEQFF
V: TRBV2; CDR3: CANRFDRNTEAFF
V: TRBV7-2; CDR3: CASSLASNQPQHF
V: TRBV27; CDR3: CASSLTGGEKPQHF
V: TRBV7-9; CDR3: CASSLGQSAHEQYF
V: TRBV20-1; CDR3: CSALQGYGYTF
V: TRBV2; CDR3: CASSVLGVTGELFF
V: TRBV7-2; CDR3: CASSAMGETEAFF
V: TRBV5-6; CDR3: CASSFFTGINQPQHF
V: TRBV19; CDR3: CARREGHYEQYF
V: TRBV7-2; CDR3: CASTVSGGAHLF
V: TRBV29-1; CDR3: CSVGGLANEKLFF
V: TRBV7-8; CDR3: CASSQDRGGNSPLHF
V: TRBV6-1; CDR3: CASSAAFPTYEQYF
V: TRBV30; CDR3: CAWSPQGNQPQHF
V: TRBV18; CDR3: CASSPSGAFQETQYF